This entry lists 10 T cell receptor beta chains sequenced from one sample in a study of cytotoxic CD8 clonotypes in ibrutinib-treated CLL. Here immunoSEQ multiplex PCR was the method, and the copy in TCRdb shows in-frame clones only, minus some. The sample carries some 350,000 clones, approximately 67% recorded once. The specimen was PBMCs, collected after 36 months of ibrutinib treatment. These receptors came from a human donor with chronic lymphocytic leukemia.

This clone was counted a few times. The V call is TRBV2, the J call TRBJ1-2; 7 bases agree with TRBD1. V lost 6 bases and J lost 5; bases outside the gene matches: 9. The germline V gene encodes CDR1 SNHLY and CDR2 FYNNEI. This CDR3 has 14 amino acids. This chain's CDR3 is CASSQIGGAYGYTF. In nucleotides, the CDR3 is TGTGCCAGCAGCCAGATAGGGGGCGCGTATGGCTACACCTTC. Complete variable domain (other parts from reference TRBV2 and TRBJ1-2): EPEVTQTPSHQVTQMGQEVILRCVPISNHLYFYWYRQILGQKVEFLVSFYNNEISEKSEIFDDQFSVERPDGSNFTLKIRSTKLEDSAMYFCASSQIGGAYGYTFGSGTRLTVV.

Comments on this clone: At one end the junction does not follow the germline gene, possibly because of a read error. In nucleotides, the CDR3 is TGTGCCGGCAGGGACTCTGGGGCCAACGTCCTGACTTTC. Translating gives CAGRDSGANVLTF. This chain connects TRBV7-2 to TRBJ2-6; a possible D gene is TRBD1 (5 bases). The germline gives CDR1 SGHTA, CDR2 FQGNSA. CDR3 length: 13 amino acids.

The rearrangement links TRBV7-3 to TRBJ2-1; a possible D gene is TRBD2 (6 bases). Trimming removed 5 bases at V and 6 bases at J, with 17 bases between. The CDR3 is made up of 15 amino acids. CDR1 SGHTA and CDR2 FQGTGA come from the germline V gene. CDR3 in amino acids: CASSITGSILNEQFF. As DNA, the CDR3 is TGTGCCAGCAGCATCACCGGGAGCATTCTCAATGAGCAGTTCTTC.

The chain recombines TRBV7-2 with TRBJ2-1; 7 positions match TRBD2. Trimming at V came to 2 bases and at J to 0 bases, leaving 7 bases not matched to a gene. Germline V gene data show CDR1 as SGHTA and CDR2 as FQGNSA. The CDR3 totals 17 residues. The CDR3 DNA reads as TGTGCCAGCAGCTTAAGACTAGCCTCCTTCTCCTACAATGAGCAGTTCTTC. This sequence encodes CASSLRLASFSYNEQFF.

V usage is TRBV7-9 and J usage is TRBJ2-5; D gene unclear. The germline V gene encodes CDR1 SEHNR and CDR2 FQNEAQ (reference sequence). CDR3 size: 17 residues. Deletions cut 5 bases from V and 5 bases from J, with 24 bases between. CDR3 residues: CASSPVAFSTRVETQYF. The CDR3 DNA reads as TGTGCCAGCAGCCCAGTGGCCTTTTCCACGCGCGTGGAGACCCAGTACTTC.

The chain couples TRBV27 to TRBJ2-7, with 9 nucleotides matching TRBD1. In germline, CDR1 is MNHEY, CDR2 SMNVEV (reference sequence). The CDR3 is 15 amino acids. V trimming: 4 bases; J trimming: 5 bases; junction bases outside the gene matches: 9. CDR3 residues: CASSSSDRGRHEQYF. CDR3 bases: TGTGCCAGCAGTTCCTCGGACAGGGGAAGGCACGAGCAGTACTTC.

Concerning this clone itself: Additional DNA sequences in this sample encode the identical CDR3. The V and J genes are TRBV7-2 and TRBJ1-1, with unresolved D. The CDR3 runs 12 residues. Germline CDR1 reads SGHTA; CDR2 reads FQGNSA. Trimming took 5 bases from V and 5 from J, leaving 9 bases between them. The CDR3 spells CASSPRSTEAFF. The CDR3, as DNA: TGTGCCAGCAGCCCCAGGTCAACTGAAGCTTTCTTT.

J is TRBJ1-4 and V is TRBV29-1, with D hard to call. CDR3 length: 14 amino acids. Germline lookup yields CDR1 SQVTM and CDR2 ANQGSEA. Trimming shortened V by 7 bases and J by 0 bases, and 12 bases separated the two germline ends. CDR3 sequence reads: CSAANFATNEKLFF. The DNA of the CDR3 is TGCAGCGCCGCCAATTTTGCAACTAATGAAAAACTGTTTTTT. Filled out from reference TRBV29-1 and TRBJ1-4, the complete variable domain reads SAVISQKPSRDICQRGTSLTIQCQVDSQVTMMFWYRQQPGQSLTLIATANQGSEATYESGFVIDKFPISRPNLTFSTLTVSNMSPEDSSIYLCSAANFATNEKLFFGSGTQLSVL.

This sequence joins TRBV15 and TRBJ1-3; no clear D. The CDR3 length is 17 residues. Germline-derived CDR1 and CDR2 are LNHNV and YYDKDF (reference sequence). The germline V and J ends were trimmed by 0 bases and 0 bases, with 12 bases remaining between them. The CDR3 DNA is TGTGCCACCAGCAGAGATCATCGGTTGGGCTCTGGAAACACCATATATTTT. It is translated as CATSRDHRLGSGNTIYF.

This clone was seen a single time. The V gene is TRBV18, the J gene TRBJ1-4; 8 bases align to TRBD1. This CDR3 has 15 amino acids. The V gene end was trimmed by 3 bases and the J gene end by 5 bases; junction bases not matched to a gene: 5. The germline V gene encodes CDR1 KGHSH and CDR2 LQKENI. The CDR3 coding sequence is TGTGCCAGCTCACCGCAGGGGGCCCTAAATGAAAAACTGTTTTTT. Protein product: CASSPQGALNEKLFF.